This passage covers 11 T cell receptor beta chains from one sample sequenced in a study of regulatory T cells in long-lasting Graves disease. Arm-PCR with iRepertoire HTBI primers amplified the CDR3 regions for these TCR beta libraries. MiXCR, run by TCRdb on the multiplex PCR reads, gives a single entry per CDR3 protein. The table shows hundreds of thousands of distinct CDR3 sequences, with 30% occurring only once. Documented time point: persistent/refractory GD, antithyroid drugs over 5 years with positive TRAb. After RNA was extracted from PBMCs, the TCR library was made from it. The specimen comprised peripheral blood mononuclear cells (PBMCs), sampled when the disease was refractory, from a patient treated with antithyroid drugs. The receptor set was obtained from a female donor with Graves disease.

The chain links TRBV7-6 to TRBJ2-5; no clear D. Trimming stripped 2 bases from V and 1 base from J, with 8 bases between. The CDR3 totals 14 residues. Germline V CDR1 and CDR2: SGHVS, FNYEAQ. The CDR3 loop is CASSLYATQETQYF. The CDR3 DNA reads as TGTGCCAGCAGCTTATATGCTACCCAAGAGACCCAGTACTTC.

Of note for this clonotype: Sequence at one end of the junction differs from germline and may be a read error. V and J are TRBV29-1 and TRBJ1-2; perhaps TRBD1 as D (5 bases). The germline gives CDR1 SQVTM, CDR2 ANQGSEA. CDR3 length: 15 residues. DNA of the CDR3: TGCAGCGTGGAAGGGATGCGGGGCGATAACTATGGCTACACCTTC. Amino acid sequence: CSVEGMRGDNYGYTF.

This chain uses TRBV30 with TRBJ1-1, with D unresolved. Deletions cut 4 bases from V and 4 bases from J, with 16 bases between. The CDR3 has 14 residues. Germline-derived CDR1 and CDR2 are GTSNPN and SVGIG (reference sequence). Here the CDR3 DNA reads TGTGCCTGGACCCCTCTTTTGACGGCCACTGAAGCTTTCTTT. Its translation is CAWTPLLTATEAFF.

This clonotype has more than one count but fewer than ten. The CDR3 sequence: CASSFSPQGTEAFF. CDR3 bases: TGTGCCAGCAGTTTTAGTCCTCAGGGCACTGAAGCTTTCTTT. The V and J genes are TRBV28 and TRBJ1-1; D perhaps matches TRBD1 (5 bases). The CDR3 consists of 14 residues. Germline lookup yields CDR1 MDHEN and CDR2 SYDVKM. V lost 3 bases to trimming and J lost 4 bases, with 12 bases between them.

This clonotype was detected ten times or more. The V call is TRBV11-2, the J call TRBJ2-1; 11 nucleotides align to TRBD2. This CDR3 spans 15 amino acids. V lost 4 bases and J lost 6; bases outside the gene matches: 5. Germline-derived CDR1 and CDR2 are SGHAT and FQNNGV. CDR3 residues: CASSSHSGRANEQFF. In DNA form, the CDR3 reads TGTGCCAGCAGCTCTCATAGCGGGAGGGCCAATGAGCAGTTCTTC.

This sequence joins TRBV13 and TRBJ2-5, with unresolved D. This CDR3 comprises 14 residues. Germline CDR1 reads PRHDT; CDR2 reads FYEKMQ (reference sequence). V gave up 2 bases and J gave up 3 bases, with 10 bases separating them. CDR3 amino acids: CASSLSGSEETQYF. In DNA, the CDR3 is TGTGCCAGCAGCTTATCCGGGTCCGAAGAGACCCAGTACTTC.

V is TRBV9 and J is TRBJ1-2; 10 bases map to TRBD1. V lost 3 bases and J lost 5; bases outside the gene matches: 7. CDR1 is SGDLS and CDR2 is YYNGEE in the germline V gene. This CDR3 region has 15 residues. The CDR3: CASSASTGGEYGYTF. The CDR3 bases are TGTGCCAGCAGCGCCTCGACAGGGGGCGAGTATGGCTACACCTTC.

This clonotype has more than one count but fewer than ten. The chain carries TRBV27 and TRBJ1-2, with D tentatively TRBD1 (5 bases). Germline assignment: CDR1 MNHEY and CDR2 SMNVEV (reference sequence). This CDR3 contains 13 residues. V was pared by 5 bases and J by 5 bases, with 12 bases between. The CDR3 protein is CASSPGSGYGYTF. Written as DNA, the CDR3 is TGTGCCAGCAGTCCAGGGTCGGGGTATGGCTACACCTTC.

The J gene is TRBJ1-5, the V gene TRBV28; unclear D gene. The germline V gene encodes CDR1 MDHEN and CDR2 SYDVKM. The CDR3 consists of 15 residues. The V and J ends lost 6 bases and 0 bases respectively, with 12 bases between them. CDR3 loop: CASSHQRSSNQPQHF. The CDR3, as DNA: TGTGCCAGCAGCCATCAGCGTTCTAGCAATCAGCCCCAGCATTTT.

This clonotype was detected many times. The V and J genes are TRBV27 and TRBJ1-2; 10 bases line up with TRBD1. The germline V gene encodes CDR1 MNHEY and CDR2 SMNVEV (reference sequence). The J segment lost 6 bases and the V segment lost 5 bases, leaving 3 bases of the junction unmatched. This CDR3 contains 13 residues. CDR3 sequence reads: CASSDRGRDGYTF. As DNA, the CDR3 is TGTGCCAGCAGTGACAGGGGGCGCGATGGCTACACCTTC.

This clonotype was detected only a few times. The J gene is TRBJ2-3, the V gene TRBV27; TRBD1 matches 8 bases. Trimming took 10 bases from V and 3 from J; bases not matched to a gene: 12. CDR1 and CDR2 from the germline V gene are MNHEY and SMNVEV (reference sequence). CDR3 length equals 15 residues. This CDR3 reads CATHAPGQGTDTQYF. CDR3 nucleotides: TGTGCCACTCACGCACCCGGACAGGGAACAGATACGCAGTATTTT.